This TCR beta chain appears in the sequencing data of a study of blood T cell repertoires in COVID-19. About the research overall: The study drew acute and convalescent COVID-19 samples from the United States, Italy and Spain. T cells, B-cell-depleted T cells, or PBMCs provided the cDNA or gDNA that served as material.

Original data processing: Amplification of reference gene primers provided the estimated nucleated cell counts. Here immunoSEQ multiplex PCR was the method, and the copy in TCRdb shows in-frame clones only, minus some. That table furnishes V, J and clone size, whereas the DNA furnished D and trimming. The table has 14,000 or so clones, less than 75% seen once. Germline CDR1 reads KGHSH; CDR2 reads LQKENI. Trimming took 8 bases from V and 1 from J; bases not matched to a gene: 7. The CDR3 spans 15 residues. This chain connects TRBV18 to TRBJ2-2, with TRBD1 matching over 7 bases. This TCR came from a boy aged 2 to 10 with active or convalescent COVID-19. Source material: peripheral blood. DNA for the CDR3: TGTGCCAGCCTTCGACAGGGTCGGAACACCGGGGAGCTGTTTTTT. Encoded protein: CASLRQGRNTGELFF.